Below, 16 T cell receptor beta chains from the same sample are listed, as sequenced in a study of blood T cell repertoires in COVID-19. Method: immunoSEQ multiplex PCR; TCRdb's copy keeps in-frame clones and lacks some. The sample holds roughly 82,000 clones; almost 85% are singletons and the top ten take about 10%. The sample taken for sequencing was peripheral blood. The receptors here all came from a man aged 55-75 years with acute or convalescent COVID-19.

This clone was picked up one time. The chain recombines TRBV5-1 with TRBJ2-7; the D is unclear. The CDR3 sequence is 14 residues long. V shed 4 bases and J shed 0 bases, with 11 bases lying between them. In germline, CDR1 is SGHRS, CDR2 YFSETQ. In DNA form, the CDR3 reads TGCGCCAGCAGCCGACTCGGATCCTCCTACGAGCAGTACTTC. The encoded protein is CASSRLGSSYEQYF. The whole variable domain, filled in from reference TRBV5-1 and TRBJ2-7, reads KAGVTQTPRYLIKTRGQQVTLSCSPISGHRSVSWYQQTPGQGLQFLFEYFSETQRNKGNFPGRFSGRQFSNSRSEMNVSTLELGDSALYLCASSRLGSSYEQYFGPGTRLTVT.

The chain combines TRBV9 with TRBJ1-2, with 7 bases matching TRBD1. This CDR3 comprises 14 residues. Losses at the gene ends were 0 bases for V and 5 bases for J; bases not matched to a gene: 4. CDR1 is SGDLS and CDR2 is YYNGEE in the germline V gene. CDR3: CASSVGDRAYGYTF. For the CDR3, the DNA is TGTGCCAGCAGCGTAGGAGACAGGGCGTATGGCTACACCTTC.

This CDR3 is CASSQRTNEKLFF. Written as DNA, the CDR3 is TGTGCCAGCAGCCAGAGGACTAATGAAAAACTGTTTTTT. The chain uses TRBV3-1 (or the pseudogene TRBV3-2) and TRBJ1-4, with unresolved D. CDR1 and CDR2 (germline): LGHDT, YNNKEL (reference sequence). Trimming removed 3 bases from V and 2 bases from J, with 4 bases in between. The CDR3 has 13 amino acids.

This clone has only one observation. J is TRBJ1-2 and V is TRBV5-6; D call uncertain. The CDR3 is 13 residues long. Germline V gene sequence: CDR1 SGHDT, CDR2 YYEEEE. Trimming left V 3 bases short and J 13 bases short, with 19 bases between. CDR3 sequence (DNA): TGTGCCAGCAGCTCCGGGGTTTGGGAAAGGATCACCTTC. Translating it yields CASSSGVWERITF.

The chain recombines TRBV4-3 with TRBJ1-1, with D possibly TRBD1 on 6 matching bases. Trimming removed 0 bases at V and 6 bases at J, with 11 bases between. The CDR3 consists of 14 residues. CDR1 is LGHNA, CDR2 YSLEER, per germline. DNA for the CDR3: TGCGCCAGCAGCCAAGAACCGGGACAAGCTGAAGCTTTCTTT. Translated: CASSQEPGQAEAFF.

The chain is built from TRBV5-1 and TRBJ2-7; tentatively, D is TRBD2 (5 bases). Trimming removed 0 bases from V and 2 bases from J, with 9 bases in between. CDR3 length equals 14 residues. Germline loops: CDR1 SGHRS, CDR2 YFSETQ. The CDR3 protein is CASSLGGEAYEQYF. The CDR3 DNA follows: TGCGCCAGCAGCTTGGGGGGAGAGGCCTACGAGCAGTACTTC.

This chain uses TRBV5-1 with TRBJ2-6; no clear D. In germline, CDR1 is SGHRS, CDR2 YFSETQ. Between the trimmed V and J ends, which lost 0 bases and 4 bases, there was a span of 11 bases. The CDR3 length is 16 residues. CDR3 protein: CASSLGSREGANVLTF. The CDR3 nucleotides are TGCGCCAGCAGCTTGGGATCCCGAGAAGGGGCCAACGTCCTGACTTTC.

This chain links TRBV9 with TRBJ1-2; TRBD1 agrees at 9 bases. Germline V CDR1 and CDR2: SGDLS, YYNGEE. Trimming at V came to 3 bases and at J to 8 bases, leaving 14 bases not matched to a gene. The CDR3 runs 16 residues. CDR3 residues: CASSGWDREETRGYTF. The CDR3 DNA reads TGTGCCAGCAGCGGATGGGACAGGGAGGAAACTCGGGGCTACACCTTC.

V and J are TRBV13 and TRBJ2-1; tentative D call: TRBD2 (6 bases). The CDR3 is made up of 17 amino acids. Trimming removed 2 bases from V and 0 bases from J, with 14 bases in between. Germline assignment: CDR1 PRHDT and CDR2 FYEKMQ (reference sequence). The chain's CDR3 is CASSLSRESSSYNEQFF. The CDR3 bases are TGTGCCAGCAGCTTATCTCGGGAGTCGAGCTCCTACAATGAGCAGTTCTTC.

This chain links TRBV7-2 with TRBJ1-5; D is undetermined. The CDR3 runs 14 residues. Per the germline V gene, CDR1 is SGHTA and CDR2 is FQGNSA. V was trimmed by 4 bases and J by 4 bases, leaving 11 bases between them. The CDR3 loop reads CASSSREGNQPQHF. The CDR3 DNA follows: TGTGCCAGCAGCTCAAGGGAGGGAAATCAGCCCCAGCATTTT.

V gene TRBV11-3 combines with J gene TRBJ1-4; D is undetermined. The V end lost 7 bases, the J end lost 8 bases, and 2 bases lay between the germline ends. This CDR3 spans 9 amino acids. Germline CDR1 and CDR2: SGHNT and YENEEA. CDR3 amino acids: CASTEKLFF. As DNA, the CDR3 is TGTGCCAGCACGGAAAAACTGTTTTTT. Drawing the rest from reference TRBV11-3 and TRBJ1-4, the complete variable domain is EAGVVQSPRYKIIEKKQPVAFWCNPISGHNTLYWYLQNLGQGPELLIRYENEEAVDDSQLPKDRFSAERLKGVDSTLKIQPAELGDSAVYLCASTEKLFFGSGTQLSVL.

The rearrangement joins TRBV24-1 to TRBJ1-2, with no clear D. This CDR3 is built from 12 residues. CDR1 and CDR2 (germline): KGHDR, SFDVKD. The ends were cut back, 4 bases at V and 4 bases at J, with 6 bases in the middle. In nucleotides, the CDR3 is TGTGCCACCAGTGACTACAGCTATGGCTACACCTTC. It specifies CATSDYSYGYTF.

This CDR3 reads CASSLGLGGRDEQFF. The CDR3 nucleotides are TGTGCCAGCAGCTTAGGGCTAGGGGGAAGGGATGAGCAGTTCTTC. The chain couples TRBV11-2 to TRBJ2-1; D is perhaps TRBD1 (6 bases). The CDR3 is made up of 15 amino acids. CDR1 SGHAT and CDR2 FQNNGV come from the germline V gene. The V end was cut by 1 base, the J end by 8 bases, with 15 bases between.

V is TRBV5-1 and J is TRBJ2-5; TRBD2 matches 10 bases. The V gene end was trimmed by 4 bases and the J gene end by 7 bases; junction bases not matched to a gene: 13. The CDR3 contains 16 residues. Germline CDR1 reads SGHRS; CDR2 reads YFSETQ. CDR3 DNA: TGCGCCAGCAGCCCAGGACTGAGCGGGAGGGTTGTGACCCAGTACTTC. Its translation: CASSPGLSGRVVTQYF.

This clone appeared a single time. The chain couples TRBV4-3 to TRBJ2-1, with 13 bases lining up with TRBD2. The V gene end was trimmed by 4 bases and the J gene end by 4 bases; junction bases not matched to a gene: 4. Per germline, CDR1 LGHNA and CDR2 YSLEER. This CDR3 is 16 amino acids long. The CDR3 region has the DNA TGCGCCAGCAGCCTGGGGACTAGCGGGGCTTACAATGAGCAGTTCTTC. Residues: CASSLGTSGAYNEQFF.

The chain uses TRBV5-5 and TRBJ1-6, with D maybe TRBD1 (6 bases). Per germline, CDR1 SGHKS and CDR2 YYEKEE (reference sequence). CDR3 length: 16 residues. Trimming removed 4 bases at V and 3 bases at J, with 14 bases between. CDR3 protein: CASSPPRGGYNSPLHF. In nucleotides, the CDR3 is TGTGCCAGCAGCCCTCCCAGGGGCGGCTATAATTCACCCCTCCACTTT.